This is a list of T cell receptor beta chains from one sample in a study of T cells after yellow fever vaccination. Using its own MiXCR run on the 5' RACE reads, TCRdb lists one record per CDR3 protein. The repertoire holds hundreds of thousands of distinct CDR3 sequences, approximately 13% seen once, with 14% to 15% in the top ten. The specimen comprised PBMCs, sampled on the day of the yellow fever booster vaccination. The receptors stem from a man aged 30-40 years who received the YFV17D yellow fever vaccine. The CDR3 runs from the conserved cysteine through the conserved F or W. D genes are given only for firm matches. Expanded clones are given a class, and other clones once, few, many or no size at all.

TRBJ2-7	TRBV20-1	-	-	TGCAGTGCTAGGCACACTGACGGAACCTACGAGCAGTACTTC	CSARHTDGTYEQYF
TRBJ1-2	TRBV7-2	-	-	TGTGCCAGCAGCCTAAATTCTCTAGGTGGCTACACCTTC	CASSLNSLGGYTF
TRBJ2-3	TRBV27	TRBD1	few	TGTGCCAGCAGCCCAAGGGAGGGACAGGGAAAGTGGGATACGCAGTATTTT	CASSPREGQGKWDTQYF
TRBJ1-6	TRBV12-3/TRBV12-4	-	few	TGTGCCAGTCCGGGGAACGACAAGACTAGGCGTTCACCCCTCCACTTT	CASPGNDKTRRSPLHF
TRBJ1-1	TRBV4-2	-	-	TGTGCCAGCAGCCCAGAGACGGGGGCTCCGAGTGGGGCTTTCTTT	CASSPETGAPSGAFF
TRBJ2-2	TRBV6-1	TRBD1	-	TGTGCCAGCAGCCGGACAGGGACCAGTTATACCGGGGAGCTGTTTTTT	CASSRTGTSYTGELFF
TRBJ1-1	TRBV5-1	-	many	TGCGCCAGCAGCTTGGTCGGGACGGTGAACACTGAAGCTTTCTTT	CASSLVGTVNTEAFF
TRBJ2-3	TRBV12-3/TRBV12-4	-	few	TGTGCCAGCAGTCCGGCCGGTGCCTACGCAGATACGCAGTATTTT	CASSPAGAYADTQYF
TRBJ2-7	TRBV3-1	-	many	TGTGCCAGCAGCCAAACGAACGAGCAGTACTTC	CASSQTNEQYF
TRBJ2-1	TRBV10-2	TRBD2	-	TGCGCCAGCAGTGACCACCCGGGGGGACTAACCTCCTACAATGAGCAGTTCTTC	CASSDHPGGLTSYNEQFF